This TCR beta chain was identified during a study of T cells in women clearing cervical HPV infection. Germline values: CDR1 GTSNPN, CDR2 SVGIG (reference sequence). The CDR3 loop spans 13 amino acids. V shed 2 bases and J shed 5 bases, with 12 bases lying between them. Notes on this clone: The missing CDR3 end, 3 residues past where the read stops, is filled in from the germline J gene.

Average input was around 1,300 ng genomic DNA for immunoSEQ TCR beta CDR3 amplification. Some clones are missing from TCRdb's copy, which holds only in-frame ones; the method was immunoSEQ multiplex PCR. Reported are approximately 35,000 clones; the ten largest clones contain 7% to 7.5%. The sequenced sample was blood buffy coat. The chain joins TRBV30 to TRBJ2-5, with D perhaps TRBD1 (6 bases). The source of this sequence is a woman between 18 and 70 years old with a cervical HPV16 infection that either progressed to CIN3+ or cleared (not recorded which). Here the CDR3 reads CAWSSGAEETQYF. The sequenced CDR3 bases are TGTGCCTGGAGTTCAGGGGCGGAGGAGACC.